A selection of T cell receptor beta chains follows, all from one sample in a study of T cell responses to AZD1222 COVID-19 vaccine. This table comes from immunoSEQ multiplex PCR, and its TCRdb copy is limited to in-frame clones, with some not included. This sample has 200,000 or so clones; 90% to 95% occur once, and the top ten carry roughly 8.4%. Material: peripheral blood, obtained on day 0 of AZD1222 vaccination. All receptors come from an adult in good health. Both conserved end residues are part of each CDR3. D genes are given only for firm matches. Clone size, where shown, is once, few, many, or a class for clones that have expanded.

d_gene	j_gene	v_gene	abundance	CDR3nt	CDR3aa
NA	TRBJ2-2	TRBV23-1	once	TGCGCCAGCAGCCCCGGAAAAGTGGAGAACACCGGGGAGCTGTTTTTT	CASSPGKVENTGELFF
TRBD1	TRBJ1-2	TRBV28	NA	TGTGCCAGCAGTAAGGACAGGGGCCTCTATGGCTACACCTTC	CASSKDRGLYGYTF
NA	TRBJ2-7	TRBV24-1	NA	TGTGCCACCAGTGCGGGCAGGGATTTGAGGTACGAGCAGTACTTC	CATSAGRDLRYEQYF
TRBD1	TRBJ1-5	TRBV19	NA	TGTGCCAGTAGTACACCGACAGGGCGTCGGCAGCCCCAGCATTTT	CASSTPTGRRQPQHF
NA	TRBJ2-7	TRBV6-5	NA	TGTGCCACCGGGCCAGTCTACGAGCAGTACTTC	CATGPVYEQYF
NA	TRBJ2-1	TRBV7-8	NA	TGTGCCAGCACCCAAAGAATAGGGGGGGACAATGAGCAGTTCTTC	CASTQRIGGDNEQFF
NA	TRBJ1-4	TRBV27	NA	TGTGCCAGCAGTTGGGACTCAACTAATGAAAAACTGTTTTTT	CASSWDSTNEKLFF
TRBD1	TRBJ1-1	TRBV28	NA	TGTGCCAGCAGCGTAGACAGGGTCATGAACACTGAAGCTTTCTTT	CASSVDRVMNTEAFF
TRBD1	TRBJ1-6	TRBV28	NA	TGTGCCAGCAGTTTCAGGGGGAGTTCACCCCTCCACTTT	CASSFRGSSPLHF
NA	TRBJ2-7	TRBV6-1	NA	TGTGCCAGCAGTGTAGTTATTTCGAACCCGTCCTACGAGCAGTACTTC	CASSVVISNPSYEQYF
NA	TRBJ2-5	TRBV11-1	NA	TGTGCCAGCAGCCCCTCTTGGGTCGAGCGGGAGACCCAGTACTTC	CASSPSWVERETQYF
TRBD2	TRBJ2-7	TRBV28	NA	TGTGCCAGCAGTGGGATAGCGGGAGGGCCCTACGAGCAGTACTTC	CASSGIAGGPYEQYF
NA	TRBJ1-2	TRBV6-5	NA	TGTGCCAGCAGTCCGGGCCTTTTGATTGGCTACACCTTC	CASSPGLLIGYTF
NA	TRBJ2-1	TRBV6-2/TRBV6-3	few	TGTGCCAGCAGTCAAGGGACAAAGCAGTTCTTC	CASSQGTKQFF
TRBD1	TRBJ2-7	TRBV27	NA	TGTGCCAGCAGTTTTTTGGGACAGTCCTACGAGCAGTACTTC	CASSFLGQSYEQYF
TRBD1	TRBJ1-1	TRBV30	once	TGTGCCTGGAGTTCACCGGGACAGTTGAACACTGAAGCTTTCTTT	CAWSSPGQLNTEAFF
NA	TRBJ2-2	TRBV7-7	NA	TGTGCTAGCAGCCAAATGGCCGGGGAGCTGTTTTTT	CASSQMAGELFF
NA	TRBJ2-3	TRBV28	NA	TGTGCCAGCCGTGGGGTAGAACAGACAACAGATACGCAGTATTTT	CASRGVEQTTDTQYF
TRBD1	TRBJ2-1	TRBV11-2	NA	TGTGCCAGCAGCTTAAGGGACAGCTATTACAATGAGCAGTTCTTC	CASSLRDSYYNEQFF
NA	TRBJ2-1	TRBV29-1	NA	TGCAGCGTTGAAGGAGGTAGCGGCTACTACAATGAGCAGTTCTTC	CSVEGGSGYYNEQFF
NA	TRBJ2-7	TRBV19	NA	TGTGCCAGCATCCGGGAGAGGAACGAGCAGTACTTC	CASIRERNEQYF
TRBD2	TRBJ2-1	TRBV6-5	NA	TGTGCCAGCAGAGGACTAGCGGGAGGGCAGGAGCAGTTCTTC	CASRGLAGGQEQFF